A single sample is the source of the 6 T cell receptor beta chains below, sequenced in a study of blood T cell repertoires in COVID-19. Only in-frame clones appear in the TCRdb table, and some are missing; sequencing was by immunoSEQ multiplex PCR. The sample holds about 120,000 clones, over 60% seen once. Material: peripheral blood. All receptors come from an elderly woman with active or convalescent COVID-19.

CDR3 protein: CASSEGSGDTGELFF. The DNA of the CDR3 is TGTGCCAGCAGTGAGGGATCCGGGGATACCGGGGAGCTGTTTTTT. This sequence joins TRBV6-4 and TRBJ2-2, with D possibly TRBD2 on 5 matching bases. Trimming removed 3 bases at V and 5 bases at J, with 13 bases between. The CDR3 extends over 15 amino acids. Germline V gene lookup returns CDR1 MRHNA and CDR2 SNTAGT.

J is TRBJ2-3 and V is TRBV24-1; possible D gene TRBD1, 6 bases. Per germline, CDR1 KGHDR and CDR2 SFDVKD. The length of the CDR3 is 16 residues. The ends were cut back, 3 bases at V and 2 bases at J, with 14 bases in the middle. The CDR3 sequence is CATSDGGHLSTDTQYF. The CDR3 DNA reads TGTGCCACCAGTGATGGGGGACATCTCTCCACAGATACGCAGTATTTT.

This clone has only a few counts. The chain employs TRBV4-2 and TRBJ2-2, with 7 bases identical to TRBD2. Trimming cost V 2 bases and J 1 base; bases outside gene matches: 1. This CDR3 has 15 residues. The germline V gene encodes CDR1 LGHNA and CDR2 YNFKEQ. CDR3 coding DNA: TGTGCCAGCAGCCAACAGCGGGAGAACACCGGGGAGCTGTTTTTT. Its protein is CASSQQRENTGELFF.

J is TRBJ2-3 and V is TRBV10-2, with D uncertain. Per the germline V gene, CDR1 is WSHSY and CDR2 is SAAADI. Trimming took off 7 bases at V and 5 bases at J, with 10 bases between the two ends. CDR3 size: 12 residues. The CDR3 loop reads CASTILGDTQYF. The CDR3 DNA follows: TGCGCCAGCACTATCCTTGGAGATACGCAGTATTTT.

Here the CDR3 DNA reads TGTGCCGTCCGCATGACAGGAGGTTCGCAAGAGACCCAGTACTTC. It yields the protein CAVRMTGGSQETQYF. The chain joins TRBV5-4 to TRBJ2-5; tentative D call: TRBD1 (6 bases). Germline values: CDR1 SGHNT, CDR2 YYREEE (reference sequence). This CDR3 is 15 amino acids long. The V end lost 10 bases, the J end lost 2 bases, and 21 bases lay between the germline ends.

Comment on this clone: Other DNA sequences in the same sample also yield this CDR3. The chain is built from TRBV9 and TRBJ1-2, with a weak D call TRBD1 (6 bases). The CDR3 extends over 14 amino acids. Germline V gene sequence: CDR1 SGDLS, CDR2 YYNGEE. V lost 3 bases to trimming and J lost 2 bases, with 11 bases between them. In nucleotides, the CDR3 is TGTGCCAGCAGCGCACACAGGGAGAACTATGGCTACACCTTC. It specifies CASSAHRENYGYTF.